This T cell receptor beta chain was recovered during a study of breast tumors, draining lymph nodes, adjacent tissues. Points from the study as a whole: Data only fit, rather than demonstrated, lymph node origin of most tumor T cells. Compared with lymph nodes, tumors were less diverse; compared with nontumor tissue, more.

Points on this clonotype: Its antigen is not known.

Samples came from axillary lymph nodes draining the breast cancer. The V gene's germline CDR1 is ENHRY and CDR2 SYGVKD. CDR3 size: 13 residues. With 4 bases clipped from V and 5 bases from J, the junction kept 2 bases outside the gene matches. TCRdb re-called the multiplex PCR reads with MiXCR, one entry per CDR3 protein. The sample carries 200,000 or so distinct CDR3 sequences, roughly 31% recorded once. The J gene is TRBJ2-5, the V gene TRBV10-3; 9 nucleotides align to TRBD1. The sample taken for sequencing was axillary lymph node tissue. The receptor was derived from a female donor with breast cancer. Some clones in this sample may be carry-over from other donors' samples. In DNA, the CDR3 is TGTGCCATCAGTGGACAGGGGGTGGAGACCCAGTACTTC. Amino acids: CAISGQGVETQYF.